The T cell receptor (beta chain) described here comes from a study of a mutant IDH1 vaccine in newly diagnosed glioma. At the level of the study: Eight vaccine doses were administered to patients at weeks 1, 3, 5, 7, 11, 15, 19 and 23. Earlier therapy was either radiotherapy, temozolomide, or both, and most got both.

Comments on this clone: Its antigen is unidentified.

Time point denoted: week 11, during vaccination. Every single dose of the vaccine, 300 ug of mutant IDH1 20-mer peptide, came with topical imiquimod. Repertoires were generated with immunoSEQ multiplex PCR, while TCRdb's copy carries only in-frame clones and drops some. Here the sample spans about 36,000 clones, 80% being singletons. Per germline, CDR1 PRHDT and CDR2 FYEKMQ (reference sequence). V was shortened by 3 bases and J by 8 bases, with 19 bases between the two germline ends. The CDR3 is 16 amino acids. The source was peripheral blood mononuclear cells (PBMCs), collected from a glioma patient whose treatment included an IDH1 peptide vaccine. The receptor's source is a woman in her 30s with glioma. Some clones in this sample may be carry-over from other donors' samples. The chain has TRBV13 and TRBJ2-2; D is uncertain. CDR3 sequence (DNA): TGTGCCAGCAGCTTTAACCGATTCTATTCCGCGGGGGAGCTGTTTTTT. Translating it yields CASSFNRFYSAGELFF.